Below, 21 T cell receptor beta chains from the same sample are listed, as sequenced in a study of T cell clones after liver transplantation. Only in-frame clones appear in the TCRdb table, and some are missing; sequencing was by immunoSEQ multiplex PCR. Of approximately 8,800 clones listed, over 60% are singletons. Material: CD8+ T cells from blood, obtained before liver transplant. The receptors come from a human donor who received a liver transplant.

This clone turned up a few times. The genes are TRBV6-6 and TRBJ1-2; 11 bases agree with TRBD1. Germline V gives CDR1 MNHNY, CDR2 SVGAGI (reference sequence). After removal of 6 bases from V and 8 bases from J, the junction contained 5 bases not matched to a gene. The CDR3 covers 13 residues. The CDR3 reads CASRPGTGGGYTF. The CDR3 nucleotides are TGTGCCAGCAGGCCTGGGACAGGGGGAGGCTACACCTTC.

The chain is built from TRBV19 and TRBJ2-1, with 13 positions matching TRBD2. V lost 6 bases to trimming and J lost 8 bases; unmatched junction nucleotides: 7. This CDR3 comprises 15 residues. Germline V gene data show CDR1 as LNHDA and CDR2 as SQIVND (reference sequence). The CDR3 loop reads CASSPTSGGADEQFF. In nucleotides, the CDR3 is TGTGCCAGTAGCCCCACTAGCGGGGGGGCCGATGAGCAGTTCTTC.

The chain joins TRBV27 to TRBJ2-2; the D is unclear. The germline CDR1 and CDR2 sequences are MNHEY and SMNVEV (reference sequence). Trimming left V 3 bases short and J 1 base short, with 12 bases between. CDR3 size: 16 residues. The CDR3 protein is CASSLYSRLNTGELFF. CDR3 sequence (DNA): TGTGCCAGCAGTTTGTATTCCAGGTTGAACACCGGGGAGCTGTTTTTT.

The chain combines TRBV6-1 with TRBJ2-4, with D tentatively TRBD1 or TRBD2 (5 bases each). The CDR3 has 15 amino acids. The germline V and J ends were trimmed by 3 bases and 3 bases, with 12 bases remaining between them. The germline V gene encodes CDR1 MNHNS and CDR2 SASEGT. Here the CDR3 reads CASSDWGFGKNIQYF. The DNA of the CDR3 is TGTGCCAGCAGTGATTGGGGGTTTGGCAAAAACATTCAGTACTTC.

This CDR3 reads CASSVRVGQGDYGYTF. The DNA for the CDR3 is TGTGCCAGCAGCGTTAGGGTAGGACAGGGCGACTATGGCTACACCTTC. The rearrangement uses TRBV9 and TRBJ1-2; 8 positions match TRBD1. Trimming removed 2 bases from V and 3 bases from J; junction bases left unmatched: 9. This CDR3 contains 16 residues. Per germline, CDR1 SGDLS and CDR2 YYNGEE.

V usage is TRBV27 and J usage is TRBJ2-7; D remains unclear. V was trimmed by 2 bases and J by 4 bases, leaving 9 bases between them. CDR3 length: 13 amino acids. The germline V gene encodes CDR1 MNHEY and CDR2 SMNVEV (reference sequence). CDR3 coding DNA: TGTGCCAGCAGTTTAAATCCTGGGTACGAGCAGTACTTC. Its translation: CASSLNPGYEQYF.

The chain has TRBV11-2 and TRBJ2-2; TRBD1 or TRBD2 may be the D gene (5 bases each). CDR1 and CDR2 (germline): SGHAT, FQNNGV. This CDR3 is 13 amino acids long. V was shortened by 2 bases and J by 5 bases, with 6 bases between the two germline ends. CDR3 region: CASSLWGTGELFF. CDR3 in DNA: TGTGCCAGCAGCTTATGGGGGACCGGGGAGCTGTTTTTT.

This CDR3 reads CASSRTGGNEQFF. The CDR3 nucleotides are TGTGCCAGCAGCCGGACAGGCGGCAATGAGCAGTTCTTC. The chain uses TRBV7-7 and TRBJ2-1, with 7 nucleotides matching TRBD1. Germline CDR1 SSHAT, CDR2 FNYEAQ (reference sequence). V trimming: 5 bases; J trimming: 6 bases; junction bases outside the gene matches: 4. There are 13 residues in the CDR3.

The genes are TRBV7-3 and TRBJ2-1; possibly TRBD1 for D (5 bases). The CDR3 extends over 15 amino acids. The ends were cut back, 1 base at V and 5 bases at J, with 12 bases in the middle. The germline V gene has CDR1 SGHTA and CDR2 FQGTGA. DNA of the CDR3: TGTGCCAGCAGCTTAAGGCTACAAGGGGACAATGAGCAGTTCTTC. It yields the protein CASSLRLQGDNEQFF.

This clone has only a few counts. V and J are TRBV7-8 and TRBJ1-2; maybe TRBD1 (5 bases). The CDR3 covers 16 residues. Germline CDR1 SGHVS, CDR2 FQNEAQ. The germline V and J ends were trimmed by 0 bases and 8 bases, with 19 bases remaining between them. The CDR3 DNA reads TGTGCCAGCAGCTTAGCGCAACCGCCGGGGGAGGAAGGCTACACCTTC. The encoded protein is CASSLAQPPGEEGYTF.

The J gene is TRBJ2-2, the V gene TRBV28; D unclear. Germline-derived CDR1 and CDR2 are MDHEN and SYDVKM. This CDR3 comprises 13 residues. Between the trimmed V and J ends, which lost 5 bases and 6 bases, there was a span of 10 bases. The CDR3 reads CASSPLSAGELFF. DNA of the CDR3: TGTGCCAGCAGTCCCCTGTCTGCCGGGGAGCTGTTTTTT. Full variable domain (missing parts from reference TRBV28 and TRBJ2-2): DVKVTQSSRYLVKRTGEKVFLECVQDMDHENMFWYRQDPGLGLRLIYFSYDVKMKEKGDIPEGYSVSREKKERFSLILESASTNQTSMYLCASSPLSAGELFFGEGSRLTVL.

This chain connects TRBV4-2 to TRBJ2-7; 8 bases are shared with TRBD2. CDR1 is LGHNA and CDR2 is YNFKEQ in the germline V gene. The CDR3 totals 16 residues. The trim removed 0 bases at V and 5 bases at J, leaving 9 bases unmatched. This CDR3 reads CASSQDLGLATDEQYF. The CDR3 bases are TGTGCCAGCAGCCAAGATCTCGGACTAGCTACGGACGAGCAGTACTTC.

DNA for the CDR3: TGTGCCAGCAGCGGAAACCCGGGACAAGGGGGTACCTACGAGCAGTACTTC. It is translated as CASSGNPGQGGTYEQYF. The chain recombines TRBV7-9 with TRBJ2-7; a possible D gene is TRBD1 (6 bases). Deletions cut 5 bases from V and 2 bases from J, with 22 bases between. Per the germline V gene, CDR1 is SEHNR and CDR2 is FQNEAQ (reference sequence). This CDR3 has 17 amino acids.

The rearrangement links TRBV5-4 to TRBJ1-3; D ambiguous. CDR1 SGHNT and CDR2 YYREEE come from the germline V gene (reference sequence). This CDR3 comprises 14 residues. Trimming stripped 1 base from V and 1 base from J, with 6 bases between. The CDR3 nucleotides are TGTGCCAGCAGCTTGTGGGGATCTGGAAACACCATATATTTT. It is translated as CASSLWGSGNTIYF.

The gene calls are TRBV19 and TRBJ1-1; 10 bases are a match to TRBD1. The germline V gene has CDR1 LNHDA and CDR2 SQIVND (reference sequence). This CDR3 is 16 amino acids long. V shed 8 bases, J shed 10 bases, and the junction held 19 bases outside the gene matches. The CDR3 here is CASVWGDRGSVVGAFF. CDR3 sequence (DNA): TGTGCCAGTGTATGGGGGGACAGGGGATCCGTCGTCGGAGCTTTCTTT. The full variable domain, rest sourced from reference TRBV19 and TRBJ1-1, is DGGITQSPKYLFRKEGQNVTLSCEQNLNHDAMYWYRQDPGQGLRLIYYSQIVNDFQKGDIAEGYSVSREKKESFPLTVTSAQKNPTAFYLCASVWGDRGSVVGAFFGQGTRLTVV.

The CDR3 loop reads CSVVGLLEQFF. The CDR3 bases are TGCAGCGTTGTAGGTCTACTAGAGCAGTTCTTC. This rearrangement joins TRBV29-1 to TRBJ2-1; D not certain. V shed 4 bases and J shed 10 bases, with 11 bases lying between them. Germline lookup yields CDR1 SQVTM and CDR2 ANQGSEA. This CDR3 is built from 11 residues.

The chain recombines TRBV6-5 with TRBJ1-6; 7 bases map to TRBD1. Germline CDR1 is MNHEY and CDR2 is SVGAGI. Losses at the gene ends were 5 bases for V and 14 bases for J; bases not matched to a gene: 6. The CDR3 consists of 12 residues. The CDR3, as DNA: TGTGCCAGCAGTCCAGGGGGTAGGGCCCTCCACTTT. Its protein product is CASSPGGRALHF.

This chain uses TRBV7-3 with TRBJ1-5; D gene ambiguous. V lost 5 bases and J 6 bases, leaving 11 bases between the germline ends. CDR1 SGHTA and CDR2 FQGTGA come from the germline V gene. The CDR3 sequence is 13 residues long. CDR3 region: CASSTDRGQPQHF. The CDR3 DNA reads as TGTGCCAGCAGCACAGATCGGGGTCAGCCCCAGCATTTT. Full variable domain (rest looked up from reference TRBV7-3 and TRBJ1-5): GAGVSQTPSNKVTEKGKYVELRCDPISGHTALYWYRQSLGQGPEFLIYFQGTGAADDSGLPNDRFFAVRPEGSVSTLKIQRTERGDSAVYLCASSTDRGQPQHFGDGTRLSIL.

V usage is TRBV4-3 and J usage is TRBJ2-1; tentative D call: TRBD1 (6 bases). Per the germline V gene, CDR1 is LGHNA and CDR2 is YSLEER. This CDR3 region has 16 residues. V dropped 0 bases and J dropped 3 bases, with 12 bases sitting between them. The CDR3 DNA reads TGCGCCAGCAGCCAAGATCGGCAGGGGAACTACAATGAGCAGTTCTTC. As protein: CASSQDRQGNYNEQFF.

This clone has just a few counts. The genes are TRBV2 and TRBJ2-2; 12 bases match TRBD2. The CDR3 extends over 18 amino acids. The germline CDR1 and CDR2 sequences are SNHLY and FYNNEI. V shed 5 bases and J 1 base; nucleotides not matched to a gene: 8. The CDR3 spells CASSTASGRAENTGELFF. DNA of the CDR3: TGTGCCAGCAGTACGGCTAGCGGGAGGGCCGAGAACACCGGGGAGCTGTTTTTT.

In its sample, this clone was seen a few times. The chain joins TRBV7-9 to TRBJ1-4; tentative D call: TRBD1 (6 bases). V lost 1 base, J lost 6 bases, and 9 bases lay in between. This CDR3 has 14 amino acids. Looked up from germline, CDR1 is SEHNR and CDR2 is FQNEAQ (reference sequence). CDR3 nucleotides: TGTGCCAGCAGCTTAGGGGGGCTTGATGAAAAACTGTTTTTT. Translation gives CASSLGGLDEKLFF.